The next 12 T cell receptor beta chains were all read from a single sample in a study of vaccination effects on CD4 cells after COVID-19. Sequenced by immunoSEQ multiplex PCR; TCRdb stores in-frame clones only, minus some. The sample contains 57,000 or so clones, around 84% of which appear only once. These receptors' antigens are unknown. Isolating CD4+ T cells followed ten to eleven days of culture. Everyone in the study got two shots of either the BNT162b2 or mRNA-1273 vaccine. Sequenced material: CD4+ T cells from PBMCs cultured without peptide, taken after COVID-19 vaccination. The receptors shown here come from a human donor who received a COVID-19 vaccine.

This clone was detected only a few times. The J gene is TRBJ2-5, the V gene TRBV15; D uncertain. Germline V gene sequence: CDR1 LNHNV, CDR2 YYDKDF (reference sequence). The CDR3 is 16 residues long. The V and J ends lost 0 bases and 1 base respectively, with 12 bases between them. As DNA, the CDR3 is TGTGCCACCAGCAGAGATGAAAGGTCCGGCCAAGAGACCCAGTACTTC. Translating it yields CATSRDERSGQETQYF.

The J gene is TRBJ2-5, the V gene TRBV5-8; 13 nucleotides match TRBD2. This CDR3 region has 18 residues. Unmatched junction bases numbered 11, after V lost 4 bases and J lost 2 bases. Germline CDR1 and CDR2: SGHTS and YDEGEE. The CDR3 sequence: CASSPRTSGSGGQETQYF. The CDR3 DNA follows: TGTGCCAGCAGCCCCAGGACTAGCGGGAGCGGGGGGCAAGAGACCCAGTACTTC. The full variable domain, completed using reference TRBV5-8 and TRBJ2-5, is EAGVTQSPTHLIKTRGQQATLRCSPISGHTSVYWYQQALGLGLQFLLWYDEGEERNRGNFPPRFSGRQFPNYSSELNVNALELEDSALYLCASSPRTSGSGGQETQYFGPGTRLLVL.

This chain connects TRBV12-3 or TRBV12-4 to TRBJ2-2; D gene unclear. Trimming pared 6 bases from V and 7 bases from J, leaving 3 bases between. This CDR3 comprises 10 residues. CDR3 sequence reads: CASSLGELFF. In DNA form, the CDR3 reads TGTGCCAGCAGCCTCGGGGAGCTGTTTTTT.

The V call is TRBV18, the J call TRBJ1-1, with D unresolved. Germline CDR1 is KGHSH and CDR2 is LQKENI. Trimming took 3 bases from V and 0 from J, leaving 14 bases between them. This CDR3 spans 16 amino acids. CDR3 loop: CASSPRQPGMNTEAFF. The CDR3 bases are TGTGCCAGCTCACCCAGGCAGCCTGGCATGAACACTGAAGCTTTCTTT.

The chain joins TRBV5-1 to TRBJ1-2; D might be TRBD1 (5 bases). The CDR3 is 14 residues long. With 4 bases removed from V and 8 bases from J, the gap between germline ends came to 18 bases. Germline CDR1 is SGHRS and CDR2 is YFSETQ. The CDR3 protein is CASSPDPGLGGYTF. In nucleotides, the CDR3 is TGCGCCAGCAGCCCCGACCCAGGGCTTGGAGGCTACACCTTC.

The J gene is TRBJ2-1, the V gene TRBV7-9; 11 nucleotides line up with TRBD2. Germline values: CDR1 SEHNR, CDR2 FQNEAQ (reference sequence). This CDR3 is built from 17 residues. The trim removed 2 bases at V and 3 bases at J, leaving 6 bases unmatched. CDR3: CASSLPPGTSGYNEQFF. The CDR3 coding sequence is TGTGCCAGCAGCTTACCTCCCGGGACTAGCGGCTACAATGAGCAGTTCTTC.

The chain recombines TRBV6-2 or TRBV6-3 with TRBJ2-3; D remains unclear. Germline V gives CDR1 MNHEY, CDR2 SVGEGT. The CDR3 runs 13 residues. V gave up 2 bases and J gave up 8 bases, with 11 bases separating them. The CDR3 DNA is TGTGCCAGCAGTTACGAGAGTGGTACTACGCAGTATTTT. Amino acids: CASSYESGTTQYF.

The chain couples TRBV27 to TRBJ1-5, with 8 bases that match TRBD1. Germline CDR1 is MNHEY and CDR2 is SMNVEV (reference sequence). The CDR3 is 15 residues long. V gave up 6 bases and J gave up 6 bases; unmatched junction bases: 10. CDR3 DNA: TGTGCCAGCAGCGCAGGGACAGGCCGGGGTCAGCCCCAGCATTTT. This encodes CASSAGTGRGQPQHF.

The genes are TRBV30 and TRBJ2-5, with 8 nucleotides matching TRBD2. After removal of 5 bases from V and 5 bases from J, the junction contained 7 bases not matched to a gene. This CDR3 comprises 13 residues. CDR1 GTSNPN and CDR2 SVGIG come from the germline V gene (reference sequence). CDR3 amino acids: CAWGLAGPETQYF. CDR3 nucleotides: TGTGCCTGGGGACTAGCTGGCCCGGAGACCCAGTACTTC.

This chain joins TRBV7-2 and TRBJ1-2; no clear D. V was trimmed by 0 bases and J by 4 bases, leaving 6 bases between them. CDR1 is SGHTA and CDR2 is FQGNSA in the germline V gene. The CDR3 is 13 amino acids. The CDR3 is CASSLAGTYGYTF. For the CDR3, the DNA is TGTGCCAGCAGCTTAGCGGGCACCTATGGCTACACCTTC.

This chain connects TRBV5-1 to TRBJ1-3, with a weak D call TRBD1 (5 bases). Trimming removed 7 bases from V and 4 bases from J, with 18 bases in between. Germline V CDR1 and CDR2: SGHRS, YFSETQ. The CDR3 runs 15 residues. DNA for the CDR3: TGCGCCAGCTCAGTAGGCCCGGGGGAAGGAAACACCATATATTTT. Residues: CASSVGPGEGNTIYF.

This chain uses TRBV6-4 with TRBJ1-2, with a weak D call TRBD1 (6 bases). The length of the CDR3 is 13 residues. From germline, CDR1 is MRHNA and CDR2 SNTAGT. V was trimmed by 6 bases and J by 4 bases, leaving 12 bases between them. The CDR3 sequence: CASSRGEGYGYTF. The CDR3 region has the DNA TGTGCCAGCAGCAGGGGTGAGGGCTATGGCTACACCTTC.